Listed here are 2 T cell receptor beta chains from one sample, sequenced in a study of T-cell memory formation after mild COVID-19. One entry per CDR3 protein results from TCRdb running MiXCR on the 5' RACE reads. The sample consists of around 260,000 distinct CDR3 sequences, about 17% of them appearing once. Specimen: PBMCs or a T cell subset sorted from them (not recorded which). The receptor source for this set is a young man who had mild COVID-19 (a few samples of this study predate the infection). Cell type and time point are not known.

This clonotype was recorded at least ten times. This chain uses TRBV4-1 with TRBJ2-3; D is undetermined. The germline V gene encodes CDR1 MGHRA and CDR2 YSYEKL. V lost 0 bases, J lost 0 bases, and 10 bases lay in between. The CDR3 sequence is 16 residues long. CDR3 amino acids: CASSQEAFPSTDTQYF. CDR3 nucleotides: TGCGCCAGCAGCCAAGAGGCCTTTCCTAGCACAGATACGCAGTATTTT.

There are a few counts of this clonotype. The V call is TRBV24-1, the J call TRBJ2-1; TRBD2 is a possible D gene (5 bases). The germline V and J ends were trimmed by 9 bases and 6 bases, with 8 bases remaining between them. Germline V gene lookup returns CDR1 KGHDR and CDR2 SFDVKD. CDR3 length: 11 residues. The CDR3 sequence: CATGLSNEQFF. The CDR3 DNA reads TGTGCCACCGGACTCTCCAATGAGCAGTTCTTC.